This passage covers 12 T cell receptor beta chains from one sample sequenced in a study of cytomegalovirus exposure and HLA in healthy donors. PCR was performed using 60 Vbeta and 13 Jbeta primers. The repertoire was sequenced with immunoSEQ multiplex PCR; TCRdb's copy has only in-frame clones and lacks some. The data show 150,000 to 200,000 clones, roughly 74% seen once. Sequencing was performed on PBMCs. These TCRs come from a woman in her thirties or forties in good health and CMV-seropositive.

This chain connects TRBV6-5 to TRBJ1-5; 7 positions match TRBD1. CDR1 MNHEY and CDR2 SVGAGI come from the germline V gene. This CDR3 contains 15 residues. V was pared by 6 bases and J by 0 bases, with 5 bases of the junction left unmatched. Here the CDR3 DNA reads TGTGCCAGCAGAAGGGACAGTTATAGCAATCAGCCCCAGCATTTT. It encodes CASRRDSYSNQPQHF.

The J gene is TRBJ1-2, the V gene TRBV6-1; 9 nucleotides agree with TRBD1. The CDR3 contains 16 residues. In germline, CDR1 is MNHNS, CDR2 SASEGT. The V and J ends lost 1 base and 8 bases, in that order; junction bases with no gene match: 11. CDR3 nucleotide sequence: TGTGCCAGCAGTGAAGTTTACACCGGGACAGGGATCGGCTACACCTTC. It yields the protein CASSEVYTGTGIGYTF.

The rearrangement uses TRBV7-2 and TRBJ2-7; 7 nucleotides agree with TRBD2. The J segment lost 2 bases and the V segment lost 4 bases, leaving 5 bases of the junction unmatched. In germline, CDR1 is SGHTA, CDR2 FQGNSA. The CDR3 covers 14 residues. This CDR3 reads CASSSGLLTYEQYF. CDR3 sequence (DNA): TGTGCCAGCAGCTCGGGACTACTAACCTACGAGCAGTACTTC.

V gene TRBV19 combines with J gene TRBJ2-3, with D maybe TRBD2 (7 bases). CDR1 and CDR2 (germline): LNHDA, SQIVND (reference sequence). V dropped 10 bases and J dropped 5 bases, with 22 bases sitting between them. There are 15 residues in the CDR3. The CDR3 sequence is CATMGGRGIGDTQYF. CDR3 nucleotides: TGTGCCACCATGGGGGGGCGTGGGATAGGAGATACGCAGTATTTT.

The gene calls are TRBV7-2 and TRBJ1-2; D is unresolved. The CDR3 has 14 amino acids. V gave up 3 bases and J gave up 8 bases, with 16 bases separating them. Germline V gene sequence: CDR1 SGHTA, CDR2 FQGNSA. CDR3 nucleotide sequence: TGTGCCAGCAGCTTGGACTACGTGGAGTGGGGCTACACCTTC. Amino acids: CASSLDYVEWGYTF. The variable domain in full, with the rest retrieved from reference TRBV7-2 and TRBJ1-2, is GAGVSQSPSNKVTEKGKDVELRCDPISGHTALYWYRQSLGQGLEFLIYFQGNSAPDKSGLPSDRFSAERTGGSVSTLTIQRTQQEDSAVYLCASSLDYVEWGYTFGSGTRLTVV.

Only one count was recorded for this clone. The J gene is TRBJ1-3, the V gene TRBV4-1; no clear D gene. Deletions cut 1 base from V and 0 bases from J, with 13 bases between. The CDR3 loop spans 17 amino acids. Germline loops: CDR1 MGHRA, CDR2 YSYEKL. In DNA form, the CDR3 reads TGCGCCAGCAGCCAAGGAATCGCGGGGATCTCTGGAAACACCATATATTTT. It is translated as CASSQGIAGISGNTIYF.

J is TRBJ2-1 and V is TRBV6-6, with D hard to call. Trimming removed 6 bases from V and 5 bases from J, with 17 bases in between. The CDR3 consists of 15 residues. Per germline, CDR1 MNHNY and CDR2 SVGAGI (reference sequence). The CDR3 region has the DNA TGTGCCAGCAGATATGACACGACCCCTAACAATGAGCAGTTCTTC. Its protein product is CASRYDTTPNNEQFF.

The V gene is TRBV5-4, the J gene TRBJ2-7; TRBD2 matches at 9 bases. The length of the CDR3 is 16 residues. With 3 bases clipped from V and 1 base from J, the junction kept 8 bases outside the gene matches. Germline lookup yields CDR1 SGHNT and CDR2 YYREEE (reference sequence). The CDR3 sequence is CASSSTATSGSYEQYF. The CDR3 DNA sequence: TGTGCCAGCAGCTCCACAGCGACTAGCGGTTCCTACGAGCAGTACTTC.

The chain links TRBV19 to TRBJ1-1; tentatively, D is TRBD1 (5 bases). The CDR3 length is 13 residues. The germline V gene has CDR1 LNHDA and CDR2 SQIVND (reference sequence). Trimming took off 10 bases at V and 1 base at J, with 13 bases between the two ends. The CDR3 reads CATQGFANTEAFF. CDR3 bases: TGTGCCACTCAGGGTTTTGCGAACACTGAAGCTTTCTTT.

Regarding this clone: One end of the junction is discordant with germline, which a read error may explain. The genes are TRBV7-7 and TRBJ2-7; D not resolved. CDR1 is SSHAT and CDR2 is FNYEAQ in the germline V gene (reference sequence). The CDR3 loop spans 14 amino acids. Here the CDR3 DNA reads TGTGCTAGCAGCTTAGCAGTTGGCCTCTACGAGCAGTACTTC. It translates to CASSLAVGLYEQYF.

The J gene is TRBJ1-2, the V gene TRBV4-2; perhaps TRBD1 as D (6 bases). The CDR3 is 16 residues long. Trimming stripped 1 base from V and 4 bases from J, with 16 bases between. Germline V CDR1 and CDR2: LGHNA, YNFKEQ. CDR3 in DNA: TGTGCCAGCAGCCAAGTTGGGGGCAGGGCGGTCTATGGCTACACCTTC. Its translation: CASSQVGGRAVYGYTF.

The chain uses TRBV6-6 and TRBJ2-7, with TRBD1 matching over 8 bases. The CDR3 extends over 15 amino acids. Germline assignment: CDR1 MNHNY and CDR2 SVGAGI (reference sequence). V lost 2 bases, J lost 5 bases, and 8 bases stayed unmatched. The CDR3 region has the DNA TGTGCCAGCAGTTACCTTGGACAGGGAGCGGACGAGCAGTACTTC. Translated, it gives CASSYLGQGADEQYF.